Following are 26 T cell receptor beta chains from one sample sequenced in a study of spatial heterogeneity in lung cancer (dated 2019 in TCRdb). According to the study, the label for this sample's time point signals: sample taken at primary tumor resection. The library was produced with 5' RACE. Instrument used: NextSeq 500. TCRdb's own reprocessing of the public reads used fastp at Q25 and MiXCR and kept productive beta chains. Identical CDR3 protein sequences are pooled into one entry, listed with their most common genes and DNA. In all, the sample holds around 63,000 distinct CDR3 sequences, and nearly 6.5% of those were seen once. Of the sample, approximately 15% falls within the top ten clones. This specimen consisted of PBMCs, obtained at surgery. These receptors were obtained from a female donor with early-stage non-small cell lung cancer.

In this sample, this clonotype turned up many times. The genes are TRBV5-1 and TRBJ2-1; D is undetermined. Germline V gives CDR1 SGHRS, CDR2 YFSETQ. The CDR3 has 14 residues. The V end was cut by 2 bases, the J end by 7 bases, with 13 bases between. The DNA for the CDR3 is TGCGCCAGCAGCTTCGGTAGGAGCAGGAATGAGCAGTTCTTC. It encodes CASSFGRSRNEQFF.

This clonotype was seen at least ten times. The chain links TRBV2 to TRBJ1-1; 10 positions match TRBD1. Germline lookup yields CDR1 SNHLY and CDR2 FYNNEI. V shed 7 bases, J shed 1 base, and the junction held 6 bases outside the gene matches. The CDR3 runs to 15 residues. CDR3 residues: CASNDRDRGNTEAFF. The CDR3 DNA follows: TGTGCCAGCAATGACCGGGACAGGGGGAACACTGAAGCTTTCTTT.

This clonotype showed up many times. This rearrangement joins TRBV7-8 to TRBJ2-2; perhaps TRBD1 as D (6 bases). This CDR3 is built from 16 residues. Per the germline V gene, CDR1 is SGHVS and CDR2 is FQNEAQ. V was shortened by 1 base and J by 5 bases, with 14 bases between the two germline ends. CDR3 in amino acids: CASSLDRAALTGELFF. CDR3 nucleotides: TGTGCCAGCAGCTTAGACAGGGCCGCCCTTACCGGGGAGCTGTTTTTT.

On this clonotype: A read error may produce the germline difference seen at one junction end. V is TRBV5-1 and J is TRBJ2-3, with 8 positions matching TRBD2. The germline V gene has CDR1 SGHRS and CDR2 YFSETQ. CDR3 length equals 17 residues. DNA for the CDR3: TGCGCCAGCAGCTTGCCCAGCGGGGGATTAAGCACAGATTCGCAGTATTTT. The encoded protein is CASSLPSGGLSTDSQYF.

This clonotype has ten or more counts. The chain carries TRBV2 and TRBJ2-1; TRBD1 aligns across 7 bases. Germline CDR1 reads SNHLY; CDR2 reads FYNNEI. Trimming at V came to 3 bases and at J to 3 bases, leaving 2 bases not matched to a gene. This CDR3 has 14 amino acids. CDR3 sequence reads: CASSDWTGYNEQFF. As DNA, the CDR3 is TGTGCCAGCAGTGATTGGACAGGCTACAATGAGCAGTTCTTC.

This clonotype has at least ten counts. The CDR3 spells CASGRGYEQYF. CDR3 DNA: TGTGCCAGCGGGAGAGGCTACGAGCAGTACTTC. The chain is built from TRBV25-1 and TRBJ2-7; weak D call: TRBD2 (5 bases). The ends were cut back, 8 bases at V and 3 bases at J, with 8 bases in the middle. Germline assignment: CDR1 MGHDK and CDR2 SYGVNS. This CDR3 is 11 amino acids long.

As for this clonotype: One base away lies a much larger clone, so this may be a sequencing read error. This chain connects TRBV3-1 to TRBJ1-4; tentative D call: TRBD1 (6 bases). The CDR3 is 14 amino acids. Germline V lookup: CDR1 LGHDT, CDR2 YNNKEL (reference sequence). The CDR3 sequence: CASSQDGGGEKLLF. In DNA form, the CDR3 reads TGTGCCAGCAGCCAAGACGGGGGCGGTGAAAAACTGCTTTTT.

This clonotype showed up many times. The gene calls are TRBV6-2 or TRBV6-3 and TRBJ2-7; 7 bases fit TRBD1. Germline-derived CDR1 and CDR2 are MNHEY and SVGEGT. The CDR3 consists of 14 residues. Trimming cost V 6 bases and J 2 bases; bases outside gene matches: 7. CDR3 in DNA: TGTGCCAGCAGGCCCAGGGGGACAGCCTACGAGCAGTACTTC. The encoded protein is CASRPRGTAYEQYF.

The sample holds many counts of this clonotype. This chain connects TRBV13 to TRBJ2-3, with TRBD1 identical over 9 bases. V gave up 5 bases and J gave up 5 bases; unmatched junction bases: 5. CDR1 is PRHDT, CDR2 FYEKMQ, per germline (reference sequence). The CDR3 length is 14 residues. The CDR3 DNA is TGTGCCAGCAGCCCCGGACAGGGGATAGATACGCAGTATTTT. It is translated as CASSPGQGIDTQYF.

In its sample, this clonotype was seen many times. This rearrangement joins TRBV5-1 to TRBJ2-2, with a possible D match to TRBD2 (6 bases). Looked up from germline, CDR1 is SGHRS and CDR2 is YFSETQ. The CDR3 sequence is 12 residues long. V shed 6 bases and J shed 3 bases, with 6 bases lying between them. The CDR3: CASKRDTGELFF. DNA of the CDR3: TGCGCCAGCAAGCGGGACACCGGGGAGCTGTTTTTT.

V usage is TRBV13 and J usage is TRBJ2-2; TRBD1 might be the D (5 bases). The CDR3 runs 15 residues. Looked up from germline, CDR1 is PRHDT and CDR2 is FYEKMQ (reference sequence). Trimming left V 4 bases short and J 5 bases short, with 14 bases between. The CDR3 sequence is CASSSRAGITGELFF. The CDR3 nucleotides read TGTGCCAGCAGCTCCCGGGCAGGGATAACCGGGGAGCTGTTTTTT.

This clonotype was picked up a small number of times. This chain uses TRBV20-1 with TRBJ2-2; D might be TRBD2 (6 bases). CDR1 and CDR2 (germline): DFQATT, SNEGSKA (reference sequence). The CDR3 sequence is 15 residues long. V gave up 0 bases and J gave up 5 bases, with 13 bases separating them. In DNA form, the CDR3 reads TGCAGTGCTAGAGATGGCGGGGCGGTTACCGGGGAGCTGTTTTTT. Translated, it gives CSARDGGAVTGELFF.

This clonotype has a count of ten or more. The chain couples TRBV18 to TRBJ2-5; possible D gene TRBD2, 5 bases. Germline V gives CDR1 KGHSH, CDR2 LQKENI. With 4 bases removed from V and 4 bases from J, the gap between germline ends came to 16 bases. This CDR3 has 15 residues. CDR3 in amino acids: CASSRQLDAGETQYF. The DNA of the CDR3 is TGTGCCAGCTCACGCCAACTAGATGCCGGAGAGACCCAGTACTTC.

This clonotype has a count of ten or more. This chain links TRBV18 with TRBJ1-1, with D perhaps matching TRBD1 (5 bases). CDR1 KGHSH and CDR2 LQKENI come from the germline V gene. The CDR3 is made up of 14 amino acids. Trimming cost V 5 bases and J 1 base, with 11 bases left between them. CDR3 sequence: CASSWGLSNTEAFF. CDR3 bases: TGTGCCAGCTCATGGGGACTGTCGAACACTGAAGCTTTCTTT.

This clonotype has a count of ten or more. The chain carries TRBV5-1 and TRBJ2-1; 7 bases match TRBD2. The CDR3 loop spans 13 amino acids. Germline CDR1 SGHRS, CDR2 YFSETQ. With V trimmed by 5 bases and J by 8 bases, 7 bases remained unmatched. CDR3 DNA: TGCGCCAGCAGACTAGCGAATGGGGATGAGCAGTTCTTC. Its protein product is CASRLANGDEQFF. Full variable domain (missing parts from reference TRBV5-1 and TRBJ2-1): KAGVTQTPRYLIKTRGQQVTLSCSPISGHRSVSWYQQTPGQGLQFLFEYFSETQRNKGNFPGRFSGRQFSNSRSEMNVSTLELGDSALYLCASRLANGDEQFFGPGTRLTVL.

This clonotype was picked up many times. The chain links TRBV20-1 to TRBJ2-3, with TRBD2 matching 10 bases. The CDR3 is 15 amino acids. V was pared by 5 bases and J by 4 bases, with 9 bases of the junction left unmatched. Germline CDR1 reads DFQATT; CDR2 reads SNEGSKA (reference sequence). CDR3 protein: CSAGPSGRTPDTQYF. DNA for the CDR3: TGCAGTGCTGGTCCTAGCGGGAGAACACCAGATACGCAGTATTTT.

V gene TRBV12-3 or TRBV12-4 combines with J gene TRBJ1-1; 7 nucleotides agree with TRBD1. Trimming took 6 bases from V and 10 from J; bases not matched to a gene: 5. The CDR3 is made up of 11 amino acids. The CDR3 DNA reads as TGTGCCAGCAGCCCGGGACAGTCAGCTTTCTTT. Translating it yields CASSPGQSAFF.

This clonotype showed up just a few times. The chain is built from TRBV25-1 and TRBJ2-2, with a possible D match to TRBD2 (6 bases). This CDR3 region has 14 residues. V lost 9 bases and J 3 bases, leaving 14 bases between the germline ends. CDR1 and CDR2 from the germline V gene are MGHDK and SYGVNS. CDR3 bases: TGTGCCAGTAAACTAGCACGCGACACCGGGGAGCTGTTTTTT. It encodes CASKLARDTGELFF.

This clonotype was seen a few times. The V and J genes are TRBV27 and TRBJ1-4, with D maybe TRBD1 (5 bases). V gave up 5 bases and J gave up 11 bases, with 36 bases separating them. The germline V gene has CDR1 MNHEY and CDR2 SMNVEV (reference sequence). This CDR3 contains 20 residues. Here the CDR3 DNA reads TGTGCCAGCAGTCCGCCACCCCCGGGGGACGTTGGCCGCTTAATGACCAAACTGTTTTTT. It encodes CASSPPPPGDVGRLMTKLFF.

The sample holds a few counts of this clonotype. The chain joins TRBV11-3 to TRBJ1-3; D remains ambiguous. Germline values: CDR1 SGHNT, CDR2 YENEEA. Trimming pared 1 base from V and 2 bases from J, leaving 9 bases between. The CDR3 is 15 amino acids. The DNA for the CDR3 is TGTGCCAGCAGCTTAGCCGTAACAACTGGAAACACCATATATTTT. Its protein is CASSLAVTTGNTIYF.

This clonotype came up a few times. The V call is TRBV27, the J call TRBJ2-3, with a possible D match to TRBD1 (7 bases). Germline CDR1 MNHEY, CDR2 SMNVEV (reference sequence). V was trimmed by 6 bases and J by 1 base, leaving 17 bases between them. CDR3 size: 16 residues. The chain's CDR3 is CASREGQSYRTDTQYF. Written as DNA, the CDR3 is TGTGCCAGCAGGGAGGGACAGAGCTATCGCACAGATACGCAGTATTTT.

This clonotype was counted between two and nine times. CDR3 sequence (DNA): TGTGCCAGCTCAGAGTCGGCACAACTCGTATACGAGCAGTACGTC. It encodes CASSESAQLVYEQYV. V gene TRBV18 combines with J gene TRBJ2-7; no definite D call. This CDR3 region has 15 residues. The germline gives CDR1 KGHSH, CDR2 LQKENI. V lost 5 bases and J lost 4, with 18 bases in between.

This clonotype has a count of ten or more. The CDR3 nucleotides read TGTGCCAGCAGAATCCGGGACAGGGACTTCTATGGCTACACCTTC. Amino acid sequence: CASRIRDRDFYGYTF. V is TRBV28 and J is TRBJ1-2, with TRBD1 matching over 9 bases. Looked up from germline, CDR1 is MDHEN and CDR2 is SYDVKM. J lost 4 bases, V lost 6 bases, and 9 bases had no gene match. The CDR3 is made up of 15 amino acids.

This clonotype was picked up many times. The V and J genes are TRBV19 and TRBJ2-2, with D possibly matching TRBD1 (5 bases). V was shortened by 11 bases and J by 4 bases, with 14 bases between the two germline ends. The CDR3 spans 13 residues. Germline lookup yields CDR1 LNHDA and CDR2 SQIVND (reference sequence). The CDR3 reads CAGERTRTGELFF. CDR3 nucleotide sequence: TGTGCCGGAGAAAGGACACGCACCGGGGAGCTGTTTTTT.

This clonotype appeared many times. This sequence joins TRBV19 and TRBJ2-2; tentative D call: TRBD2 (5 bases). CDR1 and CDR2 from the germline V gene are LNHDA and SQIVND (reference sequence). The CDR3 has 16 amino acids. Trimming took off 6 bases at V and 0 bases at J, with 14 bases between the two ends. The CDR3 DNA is TGTGCCAGTAGGTTTGAGGCAGCGGCGAACACCGGGGAGCTGTTTTTT. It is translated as CASRFEAAANTGELFF.

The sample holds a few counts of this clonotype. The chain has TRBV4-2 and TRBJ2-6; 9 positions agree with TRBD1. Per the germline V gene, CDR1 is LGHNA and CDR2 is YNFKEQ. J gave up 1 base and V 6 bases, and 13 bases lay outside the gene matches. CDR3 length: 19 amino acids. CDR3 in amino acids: CASSIPPDRGPSGANVLTF. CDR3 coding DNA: TGTGCCAGCAGTATACCCCCGGACAGGGGCCCGTCTGGGGCCAACGTCCTGACTTTC.